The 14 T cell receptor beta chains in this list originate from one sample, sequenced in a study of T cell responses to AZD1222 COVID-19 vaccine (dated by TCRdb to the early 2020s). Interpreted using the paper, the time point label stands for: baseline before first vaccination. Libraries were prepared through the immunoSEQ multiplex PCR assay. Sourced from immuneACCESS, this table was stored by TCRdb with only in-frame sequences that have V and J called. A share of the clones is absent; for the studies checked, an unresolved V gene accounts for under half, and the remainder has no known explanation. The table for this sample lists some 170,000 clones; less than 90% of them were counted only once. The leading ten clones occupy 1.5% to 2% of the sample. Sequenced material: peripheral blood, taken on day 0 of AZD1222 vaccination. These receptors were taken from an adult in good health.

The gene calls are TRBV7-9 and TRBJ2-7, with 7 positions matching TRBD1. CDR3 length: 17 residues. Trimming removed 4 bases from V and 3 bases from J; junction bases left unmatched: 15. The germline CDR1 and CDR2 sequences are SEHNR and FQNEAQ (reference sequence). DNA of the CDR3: TGTGCCAGCAGCTCGTCACTTTGGGACAGTCAATACTACGAGCAGTACTTC. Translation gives CASSSSLWDSQYYEQYF.

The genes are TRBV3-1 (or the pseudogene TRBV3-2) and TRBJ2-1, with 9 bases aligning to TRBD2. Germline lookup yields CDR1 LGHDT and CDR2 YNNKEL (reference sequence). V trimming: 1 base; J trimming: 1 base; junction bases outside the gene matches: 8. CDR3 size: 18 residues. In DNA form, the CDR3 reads TGTGCCAGCAGCCAAGGGCCCCTTAGCGGGAGATCCTACAATGAGCAGTTCTTC. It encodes CASSQGPLSGRSYNEQFF.

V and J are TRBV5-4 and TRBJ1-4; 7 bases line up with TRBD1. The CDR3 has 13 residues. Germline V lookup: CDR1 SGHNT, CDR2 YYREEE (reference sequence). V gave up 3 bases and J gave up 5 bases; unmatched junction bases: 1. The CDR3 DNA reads TGTGCCAGCAGCTCACAGGGGAATGAAAAACTGTTTTTT. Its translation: CASSSQGNEKLFF.

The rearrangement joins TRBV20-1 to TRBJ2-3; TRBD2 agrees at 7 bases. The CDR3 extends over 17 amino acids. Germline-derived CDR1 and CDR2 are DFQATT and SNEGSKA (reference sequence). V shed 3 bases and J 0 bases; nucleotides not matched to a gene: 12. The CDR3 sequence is CSASRPSGTISTDTQYF. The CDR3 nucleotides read TGCAGTGCTAGTCGGCCTAGCGGAACTATTAGCACAGATACGCAGTATTTT.

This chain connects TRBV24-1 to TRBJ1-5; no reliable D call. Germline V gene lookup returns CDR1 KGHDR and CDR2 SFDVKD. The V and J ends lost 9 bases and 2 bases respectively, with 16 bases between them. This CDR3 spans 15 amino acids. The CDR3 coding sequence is TGTGCCACCGGGTCAAGGGATTCGGGCAATCAGCCCCAGCATTTT. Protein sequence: CATGSRDSGNQPQHF.

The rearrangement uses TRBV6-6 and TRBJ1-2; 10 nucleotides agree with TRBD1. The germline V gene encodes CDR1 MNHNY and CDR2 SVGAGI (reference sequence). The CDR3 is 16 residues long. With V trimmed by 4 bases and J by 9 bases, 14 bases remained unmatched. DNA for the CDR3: TGTGCCAGCAGTTCCACCTCGGGACAGGGGTCCGAGCGCTACACCTTC. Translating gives CASSSTSGQGSERYTF.

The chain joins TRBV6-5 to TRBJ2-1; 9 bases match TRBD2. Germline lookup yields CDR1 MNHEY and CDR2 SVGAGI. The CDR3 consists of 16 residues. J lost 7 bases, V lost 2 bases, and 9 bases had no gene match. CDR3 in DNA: TGTGCCAGCAGTTACGAGGCGGGGGGGCATTTGAATGAGCAGTTCTTC. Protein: CASSYEAGGHLNEQFF.

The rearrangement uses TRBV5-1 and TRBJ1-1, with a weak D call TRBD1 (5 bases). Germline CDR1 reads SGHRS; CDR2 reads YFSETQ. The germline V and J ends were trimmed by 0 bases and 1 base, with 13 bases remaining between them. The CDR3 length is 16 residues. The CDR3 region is CASSLVLGGGNTEAFF. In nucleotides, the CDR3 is TGCGCCAGCAGCTTGGTCTTGGGGGGAGGGAACACTGAAGCTTTCTTT.

DNA of the CDR3: TGTGCCTGGAGTCTTGGCCACGAGACCCAGTACTTC. This sequence encodes CAWSLGHETQYF. The J gene is TRBJ2-5, the V gene TRBV30; the D is unclear. Germline V gene sequence: CDR1 GTSNPN, CDR2 SVGIG (reference sequence). The V gene lost 2 bases and the J gene lost 5 bases, with 9 bases spanning the gap. This CDR3 region has 12 residues.

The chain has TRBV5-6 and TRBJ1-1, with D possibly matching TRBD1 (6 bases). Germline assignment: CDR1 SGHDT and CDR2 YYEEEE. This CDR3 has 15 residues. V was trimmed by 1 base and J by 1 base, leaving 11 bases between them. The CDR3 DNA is TGTGCCAGCAGCTTGAGGGGGGCTGGGAACACTGAAGCTTTCTTT. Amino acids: CASSLRGAGNTEAFF. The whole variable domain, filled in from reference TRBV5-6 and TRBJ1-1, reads DAGVTQSPTHLIKTRGQQVTLRCSPKSGHDTVSWYQQALGQGPQFIFQYYEEEERQRGNFPDRFSGHQFPNYSSELNVNALLLGDSALYLCASSLRGAGNTEAFFGQGTRLTVV.

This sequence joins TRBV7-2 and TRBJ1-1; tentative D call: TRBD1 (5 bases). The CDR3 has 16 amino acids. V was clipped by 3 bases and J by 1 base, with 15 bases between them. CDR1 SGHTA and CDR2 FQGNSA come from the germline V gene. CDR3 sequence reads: CASSFQAGVSNTEAFF. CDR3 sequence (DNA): TGTGCCAGCAGCTTCCAAGCGGGGGTTTCGAACACTGAAGCTTTCTTT.

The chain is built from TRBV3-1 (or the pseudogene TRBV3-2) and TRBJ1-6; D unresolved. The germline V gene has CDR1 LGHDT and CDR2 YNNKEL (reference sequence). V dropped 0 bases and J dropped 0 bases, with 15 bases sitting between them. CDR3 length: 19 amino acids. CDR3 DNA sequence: TGTGCCAGCAGCCAAGATCTGGTGACTTCTAGCTCCTATAATTCACCCCTCCACTTT. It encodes CASSQDLVTSSSYNSPLHF.

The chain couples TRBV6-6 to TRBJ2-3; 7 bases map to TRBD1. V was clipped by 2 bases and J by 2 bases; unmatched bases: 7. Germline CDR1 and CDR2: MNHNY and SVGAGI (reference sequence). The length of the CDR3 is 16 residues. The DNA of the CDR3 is TGTGCCAGCAGTTACGGGAACAGGGGCCCCACAGATACGCAGTATTTT. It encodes CASSYGNRGPTDTQYF.

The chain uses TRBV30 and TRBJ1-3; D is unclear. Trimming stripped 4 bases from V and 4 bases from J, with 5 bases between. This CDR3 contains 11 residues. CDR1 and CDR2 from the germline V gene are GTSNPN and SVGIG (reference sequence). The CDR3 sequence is CAWTTGNTIYF. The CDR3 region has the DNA TGTGCCTGGACTACGGGAAACACCATATATTTT.